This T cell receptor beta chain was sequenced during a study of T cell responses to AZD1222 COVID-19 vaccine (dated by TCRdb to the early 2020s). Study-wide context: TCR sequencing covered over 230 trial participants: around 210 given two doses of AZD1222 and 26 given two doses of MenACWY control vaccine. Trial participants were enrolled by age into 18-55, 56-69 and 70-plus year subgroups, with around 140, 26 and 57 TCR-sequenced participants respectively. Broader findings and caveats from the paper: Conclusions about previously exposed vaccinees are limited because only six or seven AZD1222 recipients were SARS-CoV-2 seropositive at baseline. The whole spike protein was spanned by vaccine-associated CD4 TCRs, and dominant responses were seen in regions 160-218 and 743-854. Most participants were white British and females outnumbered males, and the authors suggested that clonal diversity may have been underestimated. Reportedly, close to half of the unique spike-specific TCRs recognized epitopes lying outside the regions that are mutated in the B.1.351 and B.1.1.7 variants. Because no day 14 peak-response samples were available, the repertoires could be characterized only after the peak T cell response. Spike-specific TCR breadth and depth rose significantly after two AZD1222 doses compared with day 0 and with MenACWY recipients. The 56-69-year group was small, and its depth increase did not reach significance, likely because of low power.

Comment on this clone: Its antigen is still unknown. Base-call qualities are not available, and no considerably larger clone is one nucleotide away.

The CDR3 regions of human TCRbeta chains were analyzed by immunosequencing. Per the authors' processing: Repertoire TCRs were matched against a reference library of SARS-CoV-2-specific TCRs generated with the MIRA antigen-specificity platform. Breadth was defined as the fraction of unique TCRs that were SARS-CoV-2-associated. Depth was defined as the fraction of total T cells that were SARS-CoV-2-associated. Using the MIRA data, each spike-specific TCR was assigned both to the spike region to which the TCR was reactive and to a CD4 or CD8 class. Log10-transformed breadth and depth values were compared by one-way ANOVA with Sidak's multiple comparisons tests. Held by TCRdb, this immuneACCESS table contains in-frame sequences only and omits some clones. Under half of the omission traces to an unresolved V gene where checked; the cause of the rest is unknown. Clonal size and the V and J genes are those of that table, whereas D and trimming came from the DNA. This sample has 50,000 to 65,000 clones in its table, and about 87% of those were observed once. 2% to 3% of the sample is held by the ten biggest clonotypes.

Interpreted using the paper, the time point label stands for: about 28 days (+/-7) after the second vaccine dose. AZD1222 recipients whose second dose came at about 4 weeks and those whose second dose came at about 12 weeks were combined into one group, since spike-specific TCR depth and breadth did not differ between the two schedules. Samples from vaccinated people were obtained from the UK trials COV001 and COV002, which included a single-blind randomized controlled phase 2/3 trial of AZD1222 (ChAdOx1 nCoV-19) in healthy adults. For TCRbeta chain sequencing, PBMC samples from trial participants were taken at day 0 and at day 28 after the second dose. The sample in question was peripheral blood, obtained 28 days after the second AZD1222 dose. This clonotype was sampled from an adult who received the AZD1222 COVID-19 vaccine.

The nucleotides are TGTGCCAGCAGGAGACAGGGGGGGGCTGAAGCTTTCTTT. This codes for CASRRQGGAEAFF. The chain is assembled from TRBV27 and TRBJ1-1; 9 bases in the junction line up with TRBD1. Trimming removed 6 bases from V and 6 bases from J; the gene matches leave 5 bases unexplained. From the germline V gene (reference sequence), CDR1 is MNHEY and CDR2 is SMNVEV. From cysteine to phenylalanine, the CDR3 is 13 amino acids long. Only CDR3 DNA remains: 39 bases, in frame from the first base.